Reported below is one T cell receptor (beta chain). Its antigen is still unknown. The data belong to a study of blood T cells in healthy people across ages. Findings and limits, study-wide: As naive T cell percentage varied, TCR beta diversity correlated strongly with it.

Germline CDR1 GTSNPN, CDR2 SVGIG (reference sequence). This CDR3 has 16 residues. There were at least 5.5 micrograms of total RNA extracted from every sample. A second roughly 7 to 12 cycle PCR used barcoded and J-beta primers. In TCRdb, the 5' RACE reads were re-called with MiXCR into one record per CDR3 protein. The sample carries around 1.1 million distinct CDR3 sequences, 35% to 45% recorded once. The sample taken for sequencing was blood. The V and J genes are TRBV30 and TRBJ2-1; 9 nucleotides agree with TRBD2. The assigned J gene may be wrong: the sequence end matches TRBJ2-7 better. The receptor comes from a man between 18 and 35 years old in good health. The DNA of the CDR3 is TGTGCCTGGACTAACCCGCGGGGGGGCCCCTACAATGAGCAGTACTTC. It is translated as CAWTNPRGGPYNEQYF.